The 15 T cell receptor beta chains below all came from one sample that was sequenced in a study of blood T cells in healthy people across ages. A second roughly 7 to 12 cycle PCR used barcoded and J-beta primers. TCRdb analysed the 5' RACE reads with MiXCR anew, one entry per CDR3 protein. The sample has about 1.1 million distinct CDR3 sequences; around two fifths are singletons. The specimen sequenced was blood. The receptor source for this set is a man younger than 35 in good health.

V and J are TRBV27 and TRBJ1-4; no firm D call. Germline CDR1 is MNHEY and CDR2 is SMNVEV (reference sequence). The CDR3 is made up of 13 amino acids. V lost 6 bases and J lost 4, with 9 bases in between. The CDR3 sequence: CASSPNVNEKLFF. The CDR3 DNA sequence: TGTGCCAGCAGCCCTAACGTTAATGAAAAACTGTTTTTT.

The V call is TRBV6-5, the J call TRBJ2-1; TRBD1 might be the D (6 bases). Germline-derived CDR1 and CDR2 are MNHEY and SVGAGI. V was trimmed by 6 bases and J by 5 bases, leaving 14 bases between them. The CDR3 contains 14 residues. The CDR3 DNA is TGTGCCAGCAGGCGGACAGACCGAAACAATGAGCAGTTCTTC. This gives the protein CASRRTDRNNEQFF.

The V and J genes are TRBV6-2 or TRBV6-3 and TRBJ1-5; 8 bases fit TRBD1. This CDR3 is 17 amino acids long. V was pared by 4 bases and J by 1 base, with 9 bases of the junction left unmatched. The germline V gene has CDR1 MNHEY and CDR2 SVGEGT. CDR3 region: CASSFGQGGSSNQPQHF. In DNA, the CDR3 is TGTGCCAGCAGTTTCGGACAGGGAGGGTCGAGCAATCAGCCCCAGCATTTT.

In this sample, this clonotype turned up many times. The CDR3: CASSDITFTF. DNA of the CDR3: TGTGCCAGCAGCGATATAACCTTCACCTTC. This chain joins TRBV12-3 or TRBV12-4 and TRBJ1-2, with D uncertain. V lost 6 bases and J lost 13, with 12 bases in between. The CDR3 is 10 residues long.

The chain couples TRBV9 to TRBJ2-1; 11 nucleotides match TRBD2. Germline CDR1 is SGDLS and CDR2 is YYNGEE. J was trimmed by 4 bases and V by 4 bases; bases with no gene match: 7. The CDR3 is 16 amino acids. The DNA for the CDR3 is TGTGCCAGCAGCTCCACTAGCGGGGGCCAATACAATGAGCAGTTCTTC. Amino acid sequence: CASSSTSGGQYNEQFF.

This clonotype has only a few counts. This chain joins TRBV6-6 and TRBJ1-5; TRBD1 might be the D (5 bases). Germline V gene lookup returns CDR1 MNHNY and CDR2 SVGAGI (reference sequence). This CDR3 is built from 12 residues. V was clipped by 8 bases and J by 7 bases, with 12 bases between them. The CDR3, as DNA: TGTGCCAGCGCCGGGGACTACCAGCCCCAGCATTTT. Its protein product is CASAGDYQPQHF.

The chain employs TRBV4-3 and TRBJ1-2; 8 bases fit TRBD1. V was pared by 3 bases and J by 4 bases, with 7 bases of the junction left unmatched. This CDR3 has 15 amino acids. The germline V gene has CDR1 LGHNA and CDR2 YSLEER. The DNA for the CDR3 is TGCGCCAGCAGCCAGGGGACAGGAAACCCCTATGGCTACACCTTC. Protein: CASSQGTGNPYGYTF.

This clonotype was seen a few times. The J gene is TRBJ1-2, the V gene TRBV7-2; D might be TRBD1 (6 bases). V was trimmed by 7 bases and J by 4 bases, leaving 16 bases between them. The CDR3 length is 14 residues. The germline CDR1 and CDR2 sequences are SGHTA and FQGNSA. The CDR3 reads CASTMIGQFYGYTF. The DNA of the CDR3 is TGTGCCAGCACCATGATAGGACAGTTCTATGGCTACACCTTC.

This clonotype was seen only a few times. The rearrangement joins TRBV12-3 or TRBV12-4 to TRBJ2-5; 8 nucleotides align to TRBD1. The CDR3 is 15 amino acids. V shed 7 bases and J 3 bases; nucleotides not matched to a gene: 10. The CDR3 protein is CASMHHGTGKETQYF. CDR3 bases: TGTGCCAGCATGCACCACGGGACAGGCAAAGAGACCCAGTACTTC.

This clonotype turned up a few times. V is TRBV20-1 and J is TRBJ1-4; no definite D call. This CDR3 comprises 13 residues. V gave up 6 bases and J gave up 4 bases, with 12 bases separating them. From germline, CDR1 is DFQATT and CDR2 SNEGSKA (reference sequence). CDR3 DNA sequence: TGCAGTGCCCCGAGTACGTTTAATGAAAAACTGTTTTTT. It yields the protein CSAPSTFNEKLFF.

This clonotype was seen more than once but under ten times. This chain joins TRBV29-1 and TRBJ2-7; a weak D match, TRBD1 (5 bases). Between the trimmed V and J ends, which lost 4 bases and 7 bases, there was a span of 17 bases. The CDR3 totals 13 residues. CDR1 is SQVTM, CDR2 ANQGSEA, per germline. The CDR3 coding sequence is TGCAGCGTTGCTAGGCCCTTCAGGGATGAGCAGTACTTC. Residues: CSVARPFRDEQYF.

The chain is built from TRBV15 and TRBJ1-1; 7 bases align to TRBD1. Germline V gives CDR1 LNHNV, CDR2 YYDKDF (reference sequence). CDR3 size: 15 residues. Trimming removed 0 bases from V and 1 base from J; junction bases left unmatched: 2. CDR3 nucleotides: TGTGCCACCAGCAGAGACAGGGGGGAGAACACTGAAGCTTTCTTT. It translates to CATSRDRGENTEAFF.

The chain is built from TRBV27 and TRBJ1-2; 7 positions match TRBD1. V was pared by 6 bases and J by 7 bases, with 8 bases of the junction left unmatched. This CDR3 is built from 13 residues. Germline values: CDR1 MNHEY, CDR2 SMNVEV (reference sequence). CDR3 in amino acids: CASSVTGAGGYTF. For the CDR3, the DNA is TGTGCCAGCAGCGTTACAGGGGCGGGTGGCTACACCTTC.

V usage is TRBV12-5 and J usage is TRBJ1-1; TRBD1 agrees at 7 bases. This CDR3 is built from 14 residues. Losses at the gene ends were 5 bases for V and 0 bases for J; bases not matched to a gene: 3. The V gene's germline CDR1 is LGHNT and CDR2 FRNRAP. DNA for the CDR3: TGTGCTAGTGGTGTGGGGACAGTGAACACTGAAGCTTTCTTT. This gives the protein CASGVGTVNTEAFF.

The CDR3 is CASKGGSGGYTF. DNA for the CDR3: TGTGCCAGCAAGGGGGGATCGGGGGGCTACACCTTC. V and J are TRBV28 and TRBJ1-2; possible D gene TRBD1, 6 bases. Trimming shortened V by 7 bases and J by 8 bases, and 14 bases separated the two germline ends. This CDR3 has 12 amino acids. Per germline, CDR1 MDHEN and CDR2 SYDVKM.